What follows is one T cell receptor (beta chain) and its context. Its antigen is undetermined. Per the germline V gene, CDR1 is MNHNS and CDR2 is SASEGT. The CDR3 sequence is 17 residues long. With 8 bases clipped from V and 1 base from J, the junction kept 12 bases outside the gene matches. These data belong to a study of blood T cells in healthy people across ages. Then a second PCR, running roughly 6 to 11 cycles, was carried out with a sample-barcoded 5' primer and a J-beta primer mix. TCRdb independently ran MiXCR on the 5' RACE reads; one entry per CDR3 protein. The repertoire consists of about 800,000 distinct CDR3 sequences, with around 25% occurring once and the leading ten covering approximately 3.7%. Study findings and constraints: The recorded TCR beta diversity per million T cells decreased in a roughly linear manner with age.

Each sample had at least 7 million PBMCs isolated. Each sample yielded at least 6 micrograms of PBMC total RNA. Separately, the same data were catalogued under a study of T cells of mothers and their children. In that study: Each 15 ul cDNA reaction used roughly 1.6 ug RNA; all RNA was used.

Material for sequencing was blood. This TCR derives from a boy between 10 and 17 years old in good health. The chain recombines TRBV6-1 with TRBJ2-5, with 11 bases that match TRBD2. In DNA form, the CDR3 reads TGTGCCAGCTCCCGGCTAGCGGGGGGCTACCTCCAAGAGACCCAGTACTTC. Protein sequence: CASSRLAGGYLQETQYF.